Presented here are 25 T cell receptor beta chains from one specimen sequenced in a study of T cells after posttransplantation cyclophosphamide (dated by TCRdb to about 2016). Receptors were amplified or captured by the immunoSEQ multiplex PCR assay. Here the immuneACCESS table is served through TCRdb, limited to in-frame sequences with V and J called. Missing clones are a known gap in these copies; in checked studies unresolved V genes cover under half, and the rest lacks a known reason. Present in this sample are about 66,000 clones, 85% to 95% of which were seen just once. The ten largest account for about 3.1% of the sample. The sample consisted of PBMCs. Receptors were obtained from a woman aged 25 to 39 in good health and a related stem cell transplant donor.

The table lists this clone with a count of one. The chain employs TRBV2 and TRBJ2-2; 7 positions match TRBD2. Trimming at V came to 6 bases and at J to 3 bases, leaving 4 bases not matched to a gene. The CDR3 has 14 residues. From germline, CDR1 is SNHLY and CDR2 FYNNEI. This chain's CDR3 is CASSREADTGELFF. In DNA form, the CDR3 reads TGTGCCAGCAGCCGGGAGGCGGACACCGGGGAGCTGTTTTTT.

CDR3 nucleotides: TGTGCCAGTAGTTTTTACATCCAGGGACCAGGCAGGGAGCTGTTTTTT. It is translated as CASSFYIQGPGRELFF. The chain recombines TRBV19 with TRBJ2-2; D possibly uses TRBD1 or TRBD2 (5 bases each). CDR1 LNHDA and CDR2 SQIVND come from the germline V gene (reference sequence). The CDR3 spans 16 residues. Trimming took 5 bases from V and 9 from J, leaving 22 bases between them.

This clone was counted a single time. The chain combines TRBV27 with TRBJ1-6; 9 bases line up with TRBD1. CDR3 length equals 16 residues. V trimming: 5 bases; J trimming: 2 bases; junction bases outside the gene matches: 4. Looked up from germline, CDR1 is MNHEY and CDR2 is SMNVEV (reference sequence). CDR3 in DNA: TGTGCCAGCAGTCGGTGGACAGGGGCCTATAATTCACCCCTCCACTTT. Translation gives CASSRWTGAYNSPLHF.

This chain joins TRBV5-1 and TRBJ1-2; 10 bases are shared with TRBD1. The CDR3 runs 18 residues. V trimming: 4 bases; J trimming: 1 base; junction bases outside the gene matches: 13. Germline CDR1 is SGHRS and CDR2 is YFSETQ. CDR3 sequence: CASSLPGQGTGLNYGYTF. The DNA of the CDR3 is TGCGCCAGCAGCCTTCCGGGACAGGGGACGGGACTTAACTATGGCTACACCTTC.

V is TRBV28 and J is TRBJ1-2, with D unresolved. V lost 6 bases and J lost 2, with 13 bases in between. The CDR3 loop spans 14 amino acids. The germline CDR1 and CDR2 sequences are MDHEN and SYDVKM. The CDR3 DNA reads TGTGCCAGCAGAAGATACGTGGGGAACTATGGCTACACCTTC. It specifies CASRRYVGNYGYTF.

The chain combines TRBV5-4 with TRBJ2-2; 15 bases align to TRBD2. Losses at the gene ends were 4 bases for V and 5 bases for J; bases not matched to a gene: 6. Looked up from germline, CDR1 is SGHNT and CDR2 is YYREEE (reference sequence). The CDR3 has 17 amino acids. DNA for the CDR3: TGTGCCAGCAGCCCGGGACTAGCGGGGGGAGGTACCGGGGAGCTGTTTTTT. It is translated as CASSPGLAGGGTGELFF.

This chain joins TRBV5-4 and TRBJ2-3, with a possible D match to TRBD2 (7 bases). CDR1 SGHNT and CDR2 YYREEE come from the germline V gene (reference sequence). The V end lost 5 bases, the J end lost 0 bases, and 13 bases lay between the germline ends. The CDR3 sequence is 15 residues long. The CDR3 DNA follows: TGTGCCAGCAGGGTCGGGGGGCGAAGCACAGATACGCAGTATTTT. Residues: CASRVGGRSTDTQYF.

The chain has TRBV7-6 and TRBJ2-3; no clear D. V was clipped by 1 base and J by 0 bases, with 5 bases between them. This CDR3 spans 14 amino acids. Germline CDR1 and CDR2: SGHVS and FNYEAQ. CDR3 in DNA: TGTGCCAGCAGCTTAGGACGGAGCACAGATACGCAGTATTTT. Its protein is CASSLGRSTDTQYF. Complete variable domain (other parts from reference TRBV7-6 and TRBJ2-3): GAGVSQSPRYKVTKRGQDVALRCDPISGHVSLYWYRQALGQGPEFLTYFNYEAQQDKSGLPNDRFSAERPEGSISTLTIQRTEQRDSAMYRCASSLGRSTDTQYFGPGTRLTVL.

This rearrangement joins TRBV2 to TRBJ1-3; 7 bases align to TRBD1. From germline, CDR1 is SNHLY and CDR2 FYNNEI. CDR3 size: 16 residues. The trim removed 6 bases at V and 1 base at J, leaving 9 bases unmatched. CDR3 region: CASRRGQEGSGNTIYF. CDR3 sequence (DNA): TGTGCCAGCAGAAGAGGACAGGAAGGTTCTGGAAACACCATATATTTT.

The chain is built from TRBV4-3 and TRBJ1-2; D is possibly TRBD1 (5 bases). Trimming shortened V by 0 bases and J by 6 bases, and 14 bases separated the two germline ends. Germline-derived CDR1 and CDR2 are LGHNA and YSLEER. CDR3 length equals 15 residues. The CDR3 is CASSQDGAVNDGYTF. As DNA, the CDR3 is TGCGCCAGCAGCCAAGACGGGGCCGTGAATGATGGCTACACCTTC.

This sequence joins TRBV5-4 and TRBJ2-7; 8 positions match TRBD1. The J segment lost 4 bases and the V segment lost 2 bases, leaving 5 bases of the junction unmatched. The CDR3 length is 14 residues. Germline loops: CDR1 SGHNT, CDR2 YYREEE (reference sequence). The CDR3: CASSFGQGGYEQYF. Here the CDR3 DNA reads TGTGCCAGCAGCTTCGGACAGGGTGGATACGAGCAGTACTTC.

The chain carries TRBV6-6 and TRBJ1-1; D unresolved. This CDR3 is 11 amino acids long. CDR1 and CDR2 (germline): MNHNY, SVGAGI (reference sequence). The germline V and J ends were trimmed by 8 bases and 5 bases, with 9 bases remaining between them. The chain's CDR3 is CASASGTEAFF. Here the CDR3 DNA reads TGTGCCAGCGCCTCCGGGACTGAAGCTTTCTTT.

The CDR3 region has the DNA TGTGCCAGCAGCCTATCTGTAGGCAGCAACACTGAAGCTTTCTTT. It yields the protein CASSLSVGSNTEAFF. This rearrangement joins TRBV11-2 to TRBJ1-1, with D unclear. V lost 5 bases and J 2 bases, leaving 15 bases between the germline ends. Germline V gene lookup returns CDR1 SGHAT and CDR2 FQNNGV. The CDR3 contains 15 residues. Together with reference TRBV11-2 and TRBJ1-1, the CDR3 gives the full variable domain: EAGVAQSPRYKIIEKRQSVAFWCNPISGHATLYWYQQILGQGPKLLIQFQNNGVVDDSQLPKDRFSAERLKGVDSTLKIQPAKLEDSAVYLCASSLSVGSNTEAFFGQGTRLTVV.

This clone was detected only once. The gene calls are TRBV10-1 and TRBJ2-3, with 7 nucleotides matching TRBD2. Trimming cost V 4 bases and J 3 bases; bases outside gene matches: 1. CDR3 length equals 13 residues. From germline, CDR1 is WNHNN and CDR2 SYGVQD (reference sequence). CDR3 sequence reads: CASSGAGTDTQYF. CDR3 coding DNA: TGCGCCAGCAGTGGAGCGGGGACAGATACGCAGTATTTT.

The chain couples TRBV6-5 to TRBJ2-1; the match to TRBD2 covers 10 bases. Germline V CDR1 and CDR2: MNHEY, SVGAGI. Losses at the gene ends were 6 bases for V and 4 bases for J; bases not matched to a gene: 6. The CDR3 contains 15 residues. CDR3 sequence: CASRGAGGPYNEQFF. The CDR3 nucleotides are TGTGCCAGCAGAGGAGCGGGGGGGCCTTACAATGAGCAGTTCTTC.

This sequence joins TRBV5-4 and TRBJ1-1; D is possibly TRBD1 (6 bases). V was trimmed by 0 bases and J by 11 bases, leaving 14 bases between them. CDR3 size: 13 residues. Germline values: CDR1 SGHNT, CDR2 YYREEE (reference sequence). CDR3 sequence reads: CASSLAGAPGAFF. As DNA, the CDR3 is TGTGCCAGCAGCTTGGCGGGGGCCCCCGGGGCTTTCTTT.

In this sample, this clone turned up once. This chain connects TRBV19 to TRBJ1-1; D is undetermined. Trimming stripped 3 bases from V and 1 base from J, with 12 bases between. The CDR3 contains 15 residues. Germline CDR1 reads LNHDA; CDR2 reads SQIVND (reference sequence). CDR3 coding DNA: TGTGCCAGTAGTATCCTGACACTTCAGAACACTGAAGCTTTCTTT. Its protein is CASSILTLQNTEAFF.

The rearrangement links TRBV9 to TRBJ2-1; the D gene is possibly TRBD1 (5 bases). Germline V gene sequence: CDR1 SGDLS, CDR2 YYNGEE. The V end lost 1 base, the J end lost 1 base, and 15 bases lay between the germline ends. The CDR3 totals 17 residues. CDR3 bases: TGTGCCAGCAGCGTACAGCCCAATAGGGGATCCTACAATGAGCAGTTCTTC. Translating gives CASSVQPNRGSYNEQFF. Based on the CDR3 plus reference TRBV9 and TRBJ2-1, the full variable domain is DSGVTQTPKHLITATGQRVTLRCSPRSGDLSVYWYQQSLDQGLQFLIQYYNGEERAKGNILERFSAQQFPDLHSELNLSSLELGDSALYFCASSVQPNRGSYNEQFFGPGTRLTVL.

CDR3 region: CASSQGRRINSNQPQHF. The CDR3 nucleotides read TGTGCCAGCTCACAGGGGCGGCGGATTAATAGCAATCAGCCCCAGCATTTT. The chain couples TRBV18 to TRBJ1-5, with D perhaps matching TRBD1 (5 bases). This CDR3 region has 17 residues. V shed 4 bases and J shed 0 bases, with 16 bases lying between them. CDR1 KGHSH and CDR2 LQKENI come from the germline V gene.

This rearrangement joins TRBV15 to TRBJ2-3, with D possibly TRBD2 on 7 matching bases. This CDR3 contains 15 residues. CDR1 is LNHNV, CDR2 YYDKDF, per germline (reference sequence). V was pared by 0 bases and J by 1 base, with 8 bases between. CDR3 residues: CATSREGGRTDTQYF. CDR3 nucleotides: TGTGCCACCAGCAGAGAGGGGGGGCGCACAGATACGCAGTATTTT.

The CDR3 loop reads CASSLSRQGAYEQYF. Here the CDR3 DNA reads TGTGCCAGCAGTTTAAGCCGACAGGGAGCCTACGAGCAGTACTTC. The rearrangement joins TRBV27 to TRBJ2-7, with 7 bases that match TRBD1. CDR1 and CDR2 (germline): MNHEY, SMNVEV (reference sequence). The junction had 6 bases not matched to a gene; V was cut back by 2 bases and J by 2 bases. CDR3 length: 15 residues.

The gene calls are TRBV28 and TRBJ1-2; TRBD1 aligns across 9 bases. This CDR3 contains 17 residues. The germline V gene has CDR1 MDHEN and CDR2 SYDVKM. V trimming: 2 bases; J trimming: 4 bases; junction bases outside the gene matches: 11. The chain's CDR3 is CASSLGGQGRGTYGYTF. For the CDR3, the DNA is TGTGCCAGCAGTTTAGGGGGACAGGGCCGAGGTACCTATGGCTACACCTTC.

This clone is a singleton in its sample. The chain links TRBV6-1 to TRBJ1-2; D is possibly TRBD1 (6 bases). The CDR3 totals 13 residues. Trimming removed 7 bases at V and 7 bases at J, with 16 bases between. Germline V CDR1 and CDR2: MNHNS, SASEGT. The CDR3 reads CASTTGHPRGYTF. The CDR3 DNA is TGTGCCAGCACTACGGGACACCCTCGTGGCTACACCTTC.

In DNA form, the CDR3 reads TGTGCCAGTAGTAGGGACAGGGGGAACACTGAAGCTTTCTTT. Its protein product is CASSRDRGNTEAFF. The rearrangement joins TRBV19 to TRBJ1-1; 10 nucleotides align to TRBD1. This CDR3 is built from 14 residues. Losses at the gene ends were 4 bases for V and 1 base for J; bases not matched to a gene: 0. Germline CDR1 reads LNHDA; CDR2 reads SQIVND (reference sequence).

The CDR3 DNA sequence: TGCAGCGTTGAAGTGGGCCTCGGGAGCGAGCAGTACTTC. Translating it yields CSVEVGLGSEQYF. The chain links TRBV29-1 to TRBJ2-7, with D perhaps TRBD2 (6 bases). Trimming removed 1 base at V and 6 bases at J, with 13 bases between. Germline V gene lookup returns CDR1 SQVTM and CDR2 ANQGSEA. The CDR3 spans 13 residues.